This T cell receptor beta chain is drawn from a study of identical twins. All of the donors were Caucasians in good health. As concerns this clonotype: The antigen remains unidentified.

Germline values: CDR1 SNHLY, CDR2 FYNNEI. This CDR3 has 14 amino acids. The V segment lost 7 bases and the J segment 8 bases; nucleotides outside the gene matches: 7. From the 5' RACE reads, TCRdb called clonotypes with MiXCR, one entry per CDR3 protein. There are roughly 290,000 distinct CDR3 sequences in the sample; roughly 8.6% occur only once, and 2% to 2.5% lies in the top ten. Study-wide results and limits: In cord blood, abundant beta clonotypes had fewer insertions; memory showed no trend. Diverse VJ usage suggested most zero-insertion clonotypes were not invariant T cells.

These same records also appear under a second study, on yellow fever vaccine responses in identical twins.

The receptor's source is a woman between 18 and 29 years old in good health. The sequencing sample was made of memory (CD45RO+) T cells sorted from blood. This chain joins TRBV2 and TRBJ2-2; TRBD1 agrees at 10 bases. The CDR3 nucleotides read TGTGCCAGCAAGAGACAGGGGGCGCGAGGGGAGCTGTTTTTT. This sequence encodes CASKRQGARGELFF.